Described below is a single TCR beta chain sequence and its context. This sample stems from a study of blood T cell repertoires in COVID-19. The data were produced by immunoSEQ multiplex PCR, yet TCRdb's version contains in-frame clones alone and is incomplete. In the table there are over 200,000 clones, 70% to 90% of which are singletons. This TCR was sampled from a young woman who had recovered from COVID-19. The specimen sequenced was peripheral blood.

The CDR3 DNA reads as TGTGCCAGCAGCTTAGGTCCAGCGGGAGCTGATACGCAGTATTTT. It is translated as CASSLGPAGADTQYF. V and J are TRBV7-6 and TRBJ2-3, with 8 bases that match TRBD2. The germline CDR1 and CDR2 sequences are SGHVS and FNYEAQ. Trimming cost V 1 base and J 6 bases; bases outside gene matches: 6. There are 15 residues in the CDR3. Filled out from reference TRBV7-6 and TRBJ2-3, the complete variable domain reads GAGVSQSPRYKVTKRGQDVALRCDPISGHVSLYWYRQALGQGPEFLTYFNYEAQQDKSGLPNDRFSAERPEGSISTLTIQRTEQRDSAMYRCASSLGPAGADTQYFGPGTRLTVL.